This is a list of T cell receptor beta chains from one sample in a study of T cell responses to AZD1222 COVID-19 vaccine. Clones were read by immunoSEQ multiplex PCR, and TCRdb kept only the in-frame ones, dropping some. The sample yields about 54,000 clones, nearly 90% seen once. This specimen was peripheral blood, taken on day 0 of AZD1222 vaccination. The receptors here all came from an adult in good health. CDR3s include the opening cysteine and the closing phenylalanine or tryptophan. The order of the fields is CDR3 DNA, CDR3 protein, D gene, clone size, J gene, V gene. The D gene is left open where the match is weak. Some rows mark clone size as missing; the rest say once, few, many or name a class of expanded clone.

CDR3 DNA: TGTGCCAGCAGCTTGGATCAGGGGACGCGTGGCTACACCTTC
CDR3 protein: CASSLDQGTRGYTF
D gene: .
clone size: .
J gene: TRBJ1-2
V gene: TRBV5-6

CDR3 DNA: TGTGCCAGCAGTGAAATCCCCGGGACTAGCAACAATGAGCAGTTCTTC
CDR3 protein: CASSEIPGTSNNEQFF
D gene: TRBD2
clone size: .
J gene: TRBJ2-1
V gene: TRBV2

CDR3 DNA: TGTGCCAGCAGTTACTCGGCGCAGGGGGCGGTCGGCTACACCTTC
CDR3 protein: CASSYSAQGAVGYTF
D gene: TRBD1
clone size: .
J gene: TRBJ1-2
V gene: TRBV6-5

CDR3 DNA: TGTGCCTCTCAAAGACAAGTGTCCTACAATGAGCAGTTCTTC
CDR3 protein: CASQRQVSYNEQFF
D gene: .
clone size: .
J gene: TRBJ2-1
V gene: TRBV27

CDR3 DNA: TGTGCCAGCAGCTGGGGGACAGGTTCTGGAAACACCATATATTTT
CDR3 protein: CASSWGTGSGNTIYF
D gene: TRBD1
clone size: .
J gene: TRBJ1-3
V gene: TRBV11-2

CDR3 DNA: TGTGCCAGCAGCTGGGCGAGGGAGGCGGGTCAGCCCCAGCATTTT
CDR3 protein: CASSWAREAGQPQHF
D gene: .
clone size: .
J gene: TRBJ1-5
V gene: TRBV13

CDR3 DNA: TGCAGCGTTGATGGAGTAGCGGGGGGGCCTTACGAGCAGTACTTC
CDR3 protein: CSVDGVAGGPYEQYF
D gene: TRBD2
clone size: .
J gene: TRBJ2-7
V gene: TRBV29-1

CDR3 DNA: TGTGCCAGCATTATGGACAGGCTGGAGGCTAACTATGGCTACACCTTC
CDR3 protein: CASIMDRLEANYGYTF
D gene: TRBD1
clone size: .
J gene: TRBJ1-2
V gene: TRBV2

CDR3 DNA: TGTGCCAGCAGTCAACAGGGGGCAAGGAGCAATCAGCCCCAGCATTTT
CDR3 protein: CASSQQGARSNQPQHF
D gene: TRBD1
clone size: .
J gene: TRBJ1-5
V gene: TRBV28

CDR3 DNA: TGTGCCAGCAGTTTGGGGAGTGGAAACACCATATATTTT
CDR3 protein: CASSLGSGNTIYF
D gene: .
clone size: few
J gene: TRBJ1-3
V gene: TRBV12-3/TRBV12-4

CDR3 DNA: TGTGCCACCAGTGATTGGGGAGGGGTCAATGAGCAGTTCTTC
CDR3 protein: CATSDWGGVNEQFF
D gene: TRBD2
clone size: .
J gene: TRBJ2-1
V gene: TRBV24-1

CDR3 DNA: TGTGCCAGCAGTTACACTAGCGGGGGGCCAGATACGCAGTATTTT
CDR3 protein: CASSYTSGGPDTQYF
D gene: TRBD2
clone size: once
J gene: TRBJ2-3
V gene: TRBV6-2/TRBV6-3

CDR3 DNA: TGTGCCAGCAGTTTATCTCCGGGCAGGGCATCCACAGATACGCAGTATTTT
CDR3 protein: CASSLSPGRASTDTQYF
D gene: .
clone size: .
J gene: TRBJ2-3
V gene: TRBV27

CDR3 DNA: TGTGCCAGCAGTCGTCCAGGGCTCGGAGGCTATGGCTACACCTTC
CDR3 protein: CASSRPGLGGYGYTF
D gene: .
clone size: .
J gene: TRBJ1-2
V gene: TRBV28

CDR3 DNA: TGTGCCAGCAGCTTGGGCGGGACAGGGGAATTGAATGAGCAGTTCTTC
CDR3 protein: CASSLGGTGELNEQFF
D gene: TRBD1
clone size: .
J gene: TRBJ2-1
V gene: TRBV5-5

CDR3 DNA: TGTGCCAGCAGCCCGAGACAGGTGGCAGGGGGCTACACCTTC
CDR3 protein: CASSPRQVAGGYTF
D gene: .
clone size: .
J gene: TRBJ1-2
V gene: TRBV7-8

CDR3 DNA: TGTGCCAGCAGCCGGTCCGGGGCCACTGAAGCTTTCTTT
CDR3 protein: CASSRSGATEAFF
D gene: .
clone size: .
J gene: TRBJ1-1
V gene: TRBV7-2

CDR3 DNA: TGTGCCAGCAGGCCTGGGGCCTACGAGCAGTACTTC
CDR3 protein: CASRPGAYEQYF
D gene: .
clone size: .
J gene: TRBJ2-7
V gene: TRBV28

CDR3 DNA: TGCAGCGTTGTTTTCCGAGAATCAACTAATGAAAAACTGTTTTTT
CDR3 protein: CSVVFRESTNEKLFF
D gene: .
clone size: .
J gene: TRBJ1-4
V gene: TRBV29-1

CDR3 DNA: TGCAGCGTTTCCGGGACAGGGGATGATGGCTACACCTTC
CDR3 protein: CSVSGTGDDGYTF
D gene: TRBD1
clone size: .
J gene: TRBJ1-2
V gene: TRBV29-1

CDR3 DNA: TGTGCCAGCAGCTTACCCCTGCTAGCTTCCTACTCCTACAATGAGCAGTTCTTC
CDR3 protein: CASSLPLLASYSYNEQFF
D gene: .
clone size: .
J gene: TRBJ2-1
V gene: TRBV11-2

CDR3 DNA: TGTGCCAGCAGCGCAGGGACAGGGGTCTATAATTCACCCCTCCACTTT
CDR3 protein: CASSAGTGVYNSPLHF
D gene: TRBD1
clone size: .
J gene: TRBJ1-6
V gene: TRBV7-9

CDR3 DNA: TGTGCCAGCAGTGAATACGGCAGTTCCTACGAGCAGTACTTC
CDR3 protein: CASSEYGSSYEQYF
D gene: .
clone size: once
J gene: TRBJ2-7
V gene: TRBV25-1

CDR3 DNA: TGTGCCAGCACCTCGGGCGGGCAGCCCCAGCATTTT
CDR3 protein: CASTSGGQPQHF
D gene: .
clone size: .
J gene: TRBJ1-5
V gene: TRBV12-3/TRBV12-4

CDR3 DNA: TGTGCCAGCAGTGAAGCGCAGGAAGACTCTGGAAACACCATATATTTT
CDR3 protein: CASSEAQEDSGNTIYF
D gene: .
clone size: few
J gene: TRBJ1-3
V gene: TRBV6-1

CDR3 DNA: TGTGCCACCCTATCGACAGGGGGCTCCTACGAGCAGTACTTC
CDR3 protein: CATLSTGGSYEQYF
D gene: TRBD1
clone size: .
J gene: TRBJ2-7
V gene: TRBV10-3

CDR3 DNA: TGTGCCTGGAGTGGAGGGCAGGGGGACAATGAGCAGTTCTTC
CDR3 protein: CAWSGGQGDNEQFF
D gene: TRBD1
clone size: .
J gene: TRBJ2-1
V gene: TRBV30

CDR3 DNA: TGTGCCAGCAGACCGACAGTCTATAGCAATCAGCCCCAGCATTTT
CDR3 protein: CASRPTVYSNQPQHF
D gene: .
clone size: .
J gene: TRBJ1-5
V gene: TRBV6-5

CDR3 DNA: TGTGCCAGCAGATCGACAGGGAGGGAGGTGGCCTATGGCTACACCTTC
CDR3 protein: CASRSTGREVAYGYTF
D gene: TRBD1
clone size: .
J gene: TRBJ1-2
V gene: TRBV7-9

CDR3 DNA: TGTGCCAGCAGCCAGGGACAGGGGGCCGTCTACGAGCAGTACTTC
CDR3 protein: CASSQGQGAVYEQYF
D gene: TRBD1
clone size: .
J gene: TRBJ2-7
V gene: TRBV7-2

CDR3 DNA: TGCGCCAGCAGCGAGAGTAGCAATCAGCCCCAGCATTTT
CDR3 protein: CASSESSNQPQHF
D gene: .
clone size: .
J gene: TRBJ1-5
V gene: TRBV5-1

CDR3 DNA: TGTGCCAGCAGCCTCCCGGGGCCGCTGAACTATGGCTACACCTTC
CDR3 protein: CASSLPGPLNYGYTF
D gene: .
clone size: .
J gene: TRBJ1-2
V gene: TRBV11-2

CDR3 DNA: TGTGCCAGCAGTGAAACGGGCAGCAGAAATGAAAAACTGTTTTTT
CDR3 protein: CASSETGSRNEKLFF
D gene: .
clone size: .
J gene: TRBJ1-4
V gene: TRBV2

CDR3 DNA: TGTGCCAGCAGTTCTCCGGGACAGGGGGTGAGGGTCGAGCAGTACTTC
CDR3 protein: CASSSPGQGVRVEQYF
D gene: TRBD1
clone size: .
J gene: TRBJ2-7
V gene: TRBV28

CDR3 DNA: TGTGCCAGCAGCTCTGGGACGGATTATAATTCACCCCTCCACTTT
CDR3 protein: CASSSGTDYNSPLHF
D gene: .
clone size: .
J gene: TRBJ1-6
V gene: TRBV7-3

CDR3 DNA: TGTGCCAGCAACACGGACAGGGCAAACGGGGAGCTGTTTTTT
CDR3 protein: CASNTDRANGELFF
D gene: TRBD1
clone size: .
J gene: TRBJ2-2
V gene: TRBV6-5

CDR3 DNA: TGTGCCAGCTCTCGGACTAGCCCCACGCCGACAGATACGCAGTATTTT
CDR3 protein: CASSRTSPTPTDTQYF
D gene: TRBD2
clone size: once
J gene: TRBJ2-3
V gene: TRBV18

CDR3 DNA: TGTGCCAGCAGTGGGGCTGGGGTAGGGGGCCAAGAGACCCAGTACTTC
CDR3 protein: CASSGAGVGGQETQYF
D gene: .
clone size: .
J gene: TRBJ2-5
V gene: TRBV9

CDR3 DNA: TGTGCCAGCACGAACAACCGTTTCCCCTATGGCTACACCTTC
CDR3 protein: CASTNNRFPYGYTF
D gene: .
clone size: .
J gene: TRBJ1-2
V gene: TRBV2

CDR3 DNA: TGTGCCAGCAGTTACTCGCCTTCTAGCAATGAGCAGTTCTTC
CDR3 protein: CASSYSPSSNEQFF
D gene: .
clone size: .
J gene: TRBJ2-1
V gene: TRBV6-5

CDR3 DNA: TGTGCCAGCAGCCGAGGAGGTGGTGGTGAAGCTTTCTTT
CDR3 protein: CASSRGGGGEAFF
D gene: .
clone size: .
J gene: TRBJ1-1
V gene: TRBV4-2

CDR3 DNA: TGTGCCAGCAGTTGGACAGGGGCGGGTGAAAAACTGTTTTTT
CDR3 protein: CASSWTGAGEKLFF
D gene: TRBD1
clone size: .
J gene: TRBJ1-4
V gene: TRBV6-5

CDR3 DNA: TGTGCCAGCAGCTCCCCCCTGGCTAGCGGGGGGCGTGAGCAGTTCTTC
CDR3 protein: CASSSPLASGGREQFF
D gene: TRBD2
clone size: .
J gene: TRBJ2-1
V gene: TRBV11-2

CDR3 DNA: TGTGCCAGCAGCCCCCCTCCTGAGGGGGGACACGAGCAGTACTTC
CDR3 protein: CASSPPPEGGHEQYF
D gene: .
clone size: .
J gene: TRBJ2-7
V gene: TRBV28

CDR3 DNA: TGTGCCAGCTCACCAACTAGTGGGGATACGCAGTATTTT
CDR3 protein: CASSPTSGDTQYF
D gene: .
clone size: .
J gene: TRBJ2-3
V gene: TRBV18

CDR3 DNA: TGTGCCAGCAGCCAAGATGGGGGTAGCGCGGCCAAAAACATTCAGTACTTC
CDR3 protein: CASSQDGGSAAKNIQYF
D gene: .
clone size: .
J gene: TRBJ2-4
V gene: TRBV3-1/TRBV3-2

CDR3 DNA: TGCGCCAGCAGCGGCGGGACAGTTGACGGAGAGACCCAGTACTTC
CDR3 protein: CASSGGTVDGETQYF
D gene: .
clone size: .
J gene: TRBJ2-5
V gene: TRBV5-1

CDR3 DNA: TGTGCCAGCAGCTTAAACTGGGACACTCCTAATTGGAACACTGAAGCTTTCTTT
CDR3 protein: CASSLNWDTPNWNTEAFF
D gene: .
clone size: .
J gene: TRBJ1-1
V gene: TRBV11-2

CDR3 DNA: TGTGCCAGCTCACCAATATGGAGACAGACGAACACTGAAGCTTTCTTT
CDR3 protein: CASSPIWRQTNTEAFF
D gene: .
clone size: .
J gene: TRBJ1-1
V gene: TRBV18

CDR3 DNA: TGTGCCAGCAGTGAGACGACAGGGAGCTCTGGAAACACCATATATTTT
CDR3 protein: CASSETTGSSGNTIYF
D gene: TRBD1
clone size: .
J gene: TRBJ1-3
V gene: TRBV6-1

CDR3 DNA: TGTGCCAGCAGTGAAGTGGGTCGGAGGGGAGATGAAAAACTGTTTTTT
CDR3 protein: CASSEVGRRGDEKLFF
D gene: .
clone size: .
J gene: TRBJ1-4
V gene: TRBV6-1

CDR3 DNA: TGCGCCAGCAGCTATGACCCGGGCGAGCAGTACTTC
CDR3 protein: CASSYDPGEQYF
D gene: .
clone size: .
J gene: TRBJ2-7
V gene: TRBV5-1